The clone carrying this T cell receptor (beta chain) has more than one count but fewer than ten. This sample is part of a study of blood T cell repertoires in COVID-19. For the study at large: Samples of COVID-19 (acute and convalescent) were obtained from the United States, Italy and Spain. The cDNA or gDNA used as material had been derived from T cells, B-cell-depleted T cells, or PBMCs.

Patients of the Seattle cohort, enrolled during active infection, were followed longitudinally. The CDR3 length is 15 residues. Between the trimmed V and J ends, which lost 0 bases and 9 bases, there was a span of 15 bases. Per the germline V gene, CDR1 is MGHRA and CDR2 is YSYEKL. How the authors handled the data: Scientists estimated how many nucleated cells there were by amplifying reference gene primers. Only in-frame clones appear in the TCRdb table, and some are missing; sequencing was by immunoSEQ multiplex PCR. That table gives V, J and clone size, and the DNA gave D and trimming. Among approximately 210,000 clones, roughly 94% were seen once, and the ten largest hold approximately 0.69%.

The TCR sequence derives from a man under 40 with COVID-19, enrolled during active disease. V usage is TRBV4-1 and J usage is TRBJ1-5, with D perhaps TRBD1 (5 bases). The specimen sequenced was peripheral blood. CDR3 DNA sequence: TGCGCCAGCAGCCAAGACCCCCAAGGGGTTTCGCCCCAGCATTTT. Residues: CASSQDPQGVSPQHF.